This T cell receptor beta chain stems from a study of T cell changes during pregnancy in multiple sclerosis. CDR1 is SGHNT, CDR2 YYREEE, per germline (reference sequence). With 3 bases removed from V and 5 bases from J, the gap between germline ends came to 8 bases. CDR3 length: 12 amino acids. Measured with immunoSEQ multiplex PCR; TCRdb has only the in-frame clones, and not every one. This table holds about 77,000 clones, 89% found once. The rearrangement links TRBV5-4 to TRBJ1-1; D gene uncertain. The source of this sequence is a female donor with multiple sclerosis, enrolled in a pregnancy study. The source material was peripheral blood, sampled before pregnancy. CDR3 region: CASSWEETEAFF. CDR3 DNA: TGTGCCAGCAGCTGGGAGGAAACTGAAGCTTTCTTT.